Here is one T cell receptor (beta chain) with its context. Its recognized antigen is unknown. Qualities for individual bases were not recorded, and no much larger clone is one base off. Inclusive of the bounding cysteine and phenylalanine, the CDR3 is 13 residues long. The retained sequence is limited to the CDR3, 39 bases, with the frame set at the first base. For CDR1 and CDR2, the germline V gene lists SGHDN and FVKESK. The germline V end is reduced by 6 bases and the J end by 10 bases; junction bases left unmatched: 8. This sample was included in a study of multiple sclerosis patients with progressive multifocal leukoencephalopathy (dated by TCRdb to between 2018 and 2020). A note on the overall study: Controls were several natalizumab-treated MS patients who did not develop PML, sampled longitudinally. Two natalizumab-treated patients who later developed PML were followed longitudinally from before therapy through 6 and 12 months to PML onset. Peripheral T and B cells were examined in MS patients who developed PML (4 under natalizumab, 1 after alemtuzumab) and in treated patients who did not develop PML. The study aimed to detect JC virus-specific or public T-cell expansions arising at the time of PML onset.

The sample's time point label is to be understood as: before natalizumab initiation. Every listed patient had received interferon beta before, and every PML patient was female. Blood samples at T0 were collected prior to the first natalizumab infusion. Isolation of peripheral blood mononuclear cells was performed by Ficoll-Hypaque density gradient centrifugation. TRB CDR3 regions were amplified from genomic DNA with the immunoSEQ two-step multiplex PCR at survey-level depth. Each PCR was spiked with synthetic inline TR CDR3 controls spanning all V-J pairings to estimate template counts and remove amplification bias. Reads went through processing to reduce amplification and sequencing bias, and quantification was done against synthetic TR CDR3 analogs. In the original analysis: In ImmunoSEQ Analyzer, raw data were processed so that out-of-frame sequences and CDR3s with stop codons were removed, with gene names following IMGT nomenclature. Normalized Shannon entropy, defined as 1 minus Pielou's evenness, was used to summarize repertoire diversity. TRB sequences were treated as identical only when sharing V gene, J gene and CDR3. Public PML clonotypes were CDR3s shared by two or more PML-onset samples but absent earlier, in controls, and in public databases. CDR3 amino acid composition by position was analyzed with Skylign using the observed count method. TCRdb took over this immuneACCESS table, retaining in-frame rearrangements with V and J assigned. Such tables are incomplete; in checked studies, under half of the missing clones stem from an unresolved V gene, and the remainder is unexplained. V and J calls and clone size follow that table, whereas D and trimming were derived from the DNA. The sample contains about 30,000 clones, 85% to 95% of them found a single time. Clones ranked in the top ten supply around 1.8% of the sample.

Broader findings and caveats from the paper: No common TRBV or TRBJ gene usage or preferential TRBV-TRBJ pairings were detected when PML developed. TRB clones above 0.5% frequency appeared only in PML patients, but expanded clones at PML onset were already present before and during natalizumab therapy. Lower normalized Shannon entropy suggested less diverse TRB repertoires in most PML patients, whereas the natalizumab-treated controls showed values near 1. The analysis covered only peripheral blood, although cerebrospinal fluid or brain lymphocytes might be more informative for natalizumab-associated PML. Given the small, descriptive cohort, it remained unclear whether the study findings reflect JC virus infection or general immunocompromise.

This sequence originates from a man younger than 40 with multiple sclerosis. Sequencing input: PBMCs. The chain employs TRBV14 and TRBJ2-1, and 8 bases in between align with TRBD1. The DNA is TGTGCCAGCAGTCCTCAGGGGGCCGTCGAGCAGTTCTTC. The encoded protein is CASSPQGAVEQFF.